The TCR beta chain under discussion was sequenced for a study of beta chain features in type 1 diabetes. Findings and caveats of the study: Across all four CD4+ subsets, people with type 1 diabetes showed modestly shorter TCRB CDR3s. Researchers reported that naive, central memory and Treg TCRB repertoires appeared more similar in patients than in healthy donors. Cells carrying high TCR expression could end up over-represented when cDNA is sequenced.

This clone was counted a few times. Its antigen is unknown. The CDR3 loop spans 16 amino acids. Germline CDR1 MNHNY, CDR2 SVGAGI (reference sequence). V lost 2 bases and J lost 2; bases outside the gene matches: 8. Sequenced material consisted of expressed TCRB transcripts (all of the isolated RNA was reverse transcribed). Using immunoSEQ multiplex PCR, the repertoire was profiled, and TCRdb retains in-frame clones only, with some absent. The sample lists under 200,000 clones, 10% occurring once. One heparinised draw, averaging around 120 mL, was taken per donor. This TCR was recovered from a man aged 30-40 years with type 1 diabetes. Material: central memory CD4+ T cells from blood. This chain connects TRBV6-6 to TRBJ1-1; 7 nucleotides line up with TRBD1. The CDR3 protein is CASSYGTDIGNTEAFF. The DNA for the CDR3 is TGTGCCAGCAGTTACGGGACAGATATCGGCAACACTGAAGCTTTCTTT.